These 14 T cell receptor beta chains share one sample of origin, sequenced in a study of blood T cell repertoires in COVID-19. The table came from immunoSEQ multiplex PCR; TCRdb's copy has only in-frame clones and leaves some out. The sample lists around 280,000 clones; 75% to 90% were seen once. The sequenced material came from PBMCs or T cells enriched from blood (not recorded which). The receptors originated from a woman aged 40 to 49 who had recovered from COVID-19.

J is TRBJ2-7 and V is TRBV7-2; 11 nucleotides line up with TRBD1. This CDR3 is 14 amino acids long. Germline V gene lookup returns CDR1 SGHTA and CDR2 FQGNSA. Germline trimming cut 4 bases from V and 3 bases from J; bases unmatched to any gene: 2. CDR3 nucleotides: TGTGCCAGCAGCTCCGGGACAGGGGGCTACGAGCAGTACTTC. Translating it yields CASSSGTGGYEQYF.

The chain has TRBV3-1 (or the pseudogene TRBV3-2) and TRBJ1-3; possible D gene TRBD1, 6 bases. Germline CDR1 is LGHDT and CDR2 is YNNKEL (reference sequence). The CDR3 covers 15 residues. The ends were cut back, 4 bases at V and 1 base at J, with 11 bases in the middle. The CDR3: CASSPPQGSGNTIYF. The DNA for the CDR3 is TGTGCCAGCAGCCCCCCCCAGGGGTCTGGAAACACCATATATTTT.

The chain has TRBV5-4 and TRBJ2-1, with a tentative D call TRBD2 (5 bases). The germline CDR1 and CDR2 sequences are SGHNT and YYREEE (reference sequence). The V and J ends lost 3 bases and 3 bases respectively, with 10 bases between them. There are 14 residues in the CDR3. CDR3 in DNA: TGTGCCAGCAGCTCCCGGGGTGGCTACAATGAGCAGTTCTTC. Its translation: CASSSRGGYNEQFF.

For the CDR3, the DNA is TGTGCCAGCAGTCCTGGGACAGGAGTTAACTATGGCTACACCTTC. Its translation: CASSPGTGVNYGYTF. The chain uses TRBV6-5 and TRBJ1-2, with TRBD1 matching 8 bases. CDR1 and CDR2 (germline): MNHEY, SVGAGI. The trim removed 5 bases at V and 1 base at J, leaving 6 bases unmatched. The CDR3 totals 15 residues.

The J gene is TRBJ1-1, the V gene TRBV11-2; TRBD1 aligns across 8 bases. V dropped 6 bases and J dropped 8; count of bases not matched to a gene: 8. The germline V gene encodes CDR1 SGHAT and CDR2 FQNNGV. CDR3 length: 13 amino acids. CDR3 bases: TGTGCCAGCAGTCCCGACAGGGGATGGGAAGCTTTCTTT. Protein product: CASSPDRGWEAFF.

The chain is built from TRBV2 and TRBJ1-1; 8 nucleotides line up with TRBD1. V trimming: 5 bases; J trimming: 3 bases; junction bases outside the gene matches: 8. The CDR3 length is 15 residues. Germline V gives CDR1 SNHLY, CDR2 FYNNEI. CDR3: CASSPSTGVDTEAFF. CDR3 in DNA: TGTGCCAGCAGTCCTTCGACAGGGGTCGACACTGAAGCTTTCTTT.

The chain employs TRBV19 and TRBJ2-5; tentative D call: TRBD1 (6 bases). The CDR3 runs 14 residues. V lost 0 bases and J 5 bases, leaving 10 bases between the germline ends. CDR1 and CDR2 (germline): LNHDA, SQIVND (reference sequence). CDR3 in DNA: TGTGCCAGTAGTATAGACAGGGGTCGCGAGACCCAGTACTTC. Its translation is CASSIDRGRETQYF.

The count of this clone is one. The chain uses TRBV18 and TRBJ1-2; 7 bases align to TRBD1. This CDR3 is 14 amino acids long. With 5 bases clipped from V and 4 bases from J, the junction kept 7 bases outside the gene matches. Germline CDR1 KGHSH, CDR2 LQKENI. DNA of the CDR3: TGTGCCAGCTCAGTCGACAGGGACAGCTATGGCTACACCTTC. Translating gives CASSVDRDSYGYTF. Filled out from reference TRBV18 and TRBJ1-2, the complete variable domain reads NAGVMQNPRHLVRRRGQEARLRCSPMKGHSHVYWYRQLPEEGLKFMVYLQKENIIDESGMPKERFSAEFPKEGPSILRIQQVVRGDSAAYFCASSVDRDSYGYTFGSGTRLTVV.

The gene calls are TRBV4-1 and TRBJ2-7; 12 bases fit TRBD1. This CDR3 contains 16 residues. V trimming: 4 bases; J trimming: 5 bases; junction bases outside the gene matches: 9. The germline CDR1 and CDR2 sequences are MGHRA and YSYEKL. CDR3 protein: CASSRGPGTGGNEQYF. The DNA of the CDR3 is TGCGCCAGCAGCCGCGGACCCGGGACAGGGGGCAACGAGCAGTACTTC.

The chain combines TRBV6-6 with TRBJ1-2, with D tentatively TRBD1 (5 bases). Germline V gene sequence: CDR1 MNHNY, CDR2 SVGAGI (reference sequence). This CDR3 contains 15 residues. V dropped 4 bases and J dropped 2 bases, with 14 bases sitting between them. The CDR3 DNA sequence: TGTGCCAGCAGTTCGACGGACACAGAGAACTATGGCTACACCTTC. Its translation: CASSSTDTENYGYTF.

V gene TRBV18 combines with J gene TRBJ1-1; TRBD1 is a possible D gene (6 bases). The germline V gene encodes CDR1 KGHSH and CDR2 LQKENI. Trimming cost V 4 bases and J 2 bases, with 11 bases left between them. This CDR3 spans 14 amino acids. The DNA of the CDR3 is TGTGCCAGCTCACAACAGGGTGGTAACACTGAAGCTTTCTTT. This translates into CASSQQGGNTEAFF.

In this sample, this clone turned up a few times. This chain joins TRBV5-1 and TRBJ1-2; tentatively, D is TRBD1 (5 bases). The CDR3 extends over 15 amino acids. V lost 4 bases to trimming and J lost 4 bases, with 17 bases between them. The germline gives CDR1 SGHRS, CDR2 YFSETQ. CDR3 in amino acids: CASSPTHLTGYGYTF. CDR3 coding DNA: TGCGCCAGCAGCCCGACTCACCTAACAGGCTATGGCTACACCTTC. The entire variable domain, with the rest obtained from reference TRBV5-1 and TRBJ1-2, is as follows: KAGVTQTPRYLIKTRGQQVTLSCSPISGHRSVSWYQQTPGQGLQFLFEYFSETQRNKGNFPGRFSGRQFSNSRSEMNVSTLELGDSALYLCASSPTHLTGYGYTFGSGTRLTVV.

About this clone itself: This CDR3 fails to terminate in the conserved phenylalanine or tryptophan, so it likely reflects a read error. The DNA is left out, because the CDR3 cannot be placed on it with certainty; the CDR3 is given as TCRdb lists it. The chain employs TRBV30 and TRBJ1-1; the D call in the table, TRBD1, was not verified against the DNA. Counting both end residues, the CDR3 totals 12 amino acids. Germline V gene lookup returns CDR1 GTSNPN and CDR2 SVGIG (reference sequence). The CDR3 sequence is CAWSVNLVGRGY.

The V and J genes are TRBV6-5 and TRBJ2-1; 11 bases match TRBD2. V was clipped by 6 bases and J by 12 bases; unmatched bases: 4. In germline, CDR1 is MNHEY, CDR2 SVGAGI. The CDR3 has 12 amino acids. The CDR3 nucleotides read TGTGCCAGCAGAATCGGGACTAGCGGGCAGTTCTTC. This codes for CASRIGTSGQFF.